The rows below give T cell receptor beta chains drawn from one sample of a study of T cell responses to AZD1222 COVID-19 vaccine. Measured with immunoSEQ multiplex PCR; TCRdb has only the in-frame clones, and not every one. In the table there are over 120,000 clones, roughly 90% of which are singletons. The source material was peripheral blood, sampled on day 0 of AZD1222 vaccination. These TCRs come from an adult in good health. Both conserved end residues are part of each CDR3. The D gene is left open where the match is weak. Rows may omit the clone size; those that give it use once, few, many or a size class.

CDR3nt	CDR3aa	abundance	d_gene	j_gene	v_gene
TGTGCCAGCAGCGTCGGGACTAGCGGGAGTCAAGAGACCCAGTACTTC	CASSVGTSGSQETQYF	once	TRBD2	TRBJ2-5	TRBV5-6
TGTGCCAGCTCACCCACTAATAATGAGCAGTTCTTC	CASSPTNNEQFF	-	-	TRBJ2-1	TRBV18
TGTGCCAGCAGCGAAACAGGGGGTAACTATGGCTACACCTTC	CASSETGGNYGYTF	-	TRBD1	TRBJ1-2	TRBV9
TGTGCCAGCAGTTTCAGTAACACCGGGGAGCTGTTTTTT	CASSFSNTGELFF	-	-	TRBJ2-2	TRBV12-3/TRBV12-4
TGTGCCAGCAGTGCGACATATGGAAACACCATATATTTT	CASSATYGNTIYF	-	-	TRBJ1-3	TRBV6-4
TGTGCCATCAGTACCTTAGCGGGTGATAACAATGAGCAGTTCTTC	CAISTLAGDNNEQFF	-	TRBD2	TRBJ2-1	TRBV10-3
TGTGCCAGCAGTTTCGACCTCAGGGCGAGTTTCTTC	CASSFDLRASFF	-	-	TRBJ1-2	TRBV6-5
TGTGCCAGCAGCCATCCTTTCTACAGTTCCTACAATGAGCAGTTCTTC	CASSHPFYSSYNEQFF	once	-	TRBJ2-1	TRBV28
TGTGCCAGCAGTTTTCGGGGCCATCGGGAGACCCAGTACTTC	CASSFRGHRETQYF	-	-	TRBJ2-5	TRBV27
TGTGCCAGCAGTTTTGTCATGAACACTGAAGCTTTCTTT	CASSFVMNTEAFF	-	-	TRBJ1-1	TRBV28
TGTGCCACCAGTGATCACCGGGACAGGGGACGCGAGCAGTACTTC	CATSDHRDRGREQYF	-	TRBD1	TRBJ2-7	TRBV24-1
TGTGCCAGCAGTTACTCAGGACTGATCTACGAGCAGTACTTC	CASSYSGLIYEQYF	-	-	TRBJ2-7	TRBV6-5
TGTGCCAGCAGCGCTAGCACCACAGGGACCTATGGCTACACCTTC	CASSASTTGTYGYTF	-	-	TRBJ1-2	TRBV9
TGTGCCAGTAGCGGACAGGGGGCCGGCCCCTACAATGAGCAGTTCTTC	CASSGQGAGPYNEQFF	-	TRBD1	TRBJ2-1	TRBV19
TGTGCCACCAGTGACCCCCAGGGCGGGGTCGAGACCCAGTACTTC	CATSDPQGGVETQYF	-	-	TRBJ2-5	TRBV24-1
TGTGCCAGCTCACCTCCCACGGGGATAGCGGGAGAGGGTGAGCAGTTCTTC	CASSPPTGIAGEGEQFF	once	TRBD2	TRBJ2-1	TRBV18
TGTGCCAGCAGTTTAGGGGGACCCGGGGAGCTGTTTTTT	CASSLGGPGELFF	-	-	TRBJ2-2	TRBV28
TGTGCCAGCAGCCGAGTCTTGCGGGAGGGCCCGCATGAGCAGTTCTTC	CASSRVLREGPHEQFF	-	TRBD2	TRBJ2-1	TRBV3-1/TRBV3-2
TGTGCCAGCAGTGAACCGGGACTAGCGGGTTGGGAGCAGTTCTTC	CASSEPGLAGWEQFF	-	TRBD2	TRBJ2-1	TRBV25-1
TGCGCCAGCAGCTGGGCGGACCGGGATACCCAGTACTTC	CASSWADRDTQYF	-	-	TRBJ2-5	TRBV5-1
TGTGCCAGCAGCTTGGACAGGGTGGGATCACCCCTCCACTTT	CASSLDRVGSPLHF	-	-	TRBJ1-6	TRBV5-4
TGCGCCAGCAGTGAATTAGGGACAGGGGCATCCTCGGGTCCCGGGGAGCTGTTTTTT	CASSELGTGASSGPGELFF	-	TRBD1	TRBJ2-2	TRBV10-1
TGTGCCAGCAGCGTAGATCCCAATCAGCCCCAGCATTTT	CASSVDPNQPQHF	-	-	TRBJ1-5	TRBV9
TGTGCCAGCAGCCCATGGACCAACACTGAAGCTTTCTTT	CASSPWTNTEAFF	once	-	TRBJ1-1	TRBV7-2
TGTGCCAGCAGTGAGGACAGATTGAATGAAAAACTGTTTTTT	CASSEDRLNEKLFF	-	-	TRBJ1-4	TRBV2
TGCGCCAGCAGGACGGTTTGCCATGAGCAGTTCTTC	CASRTVCHEQFF	-	-	TRBJ2-1	TRBV23-1
TGTGCCAGCAGTTGGTTGGACAGGGGGAAGGCCGGGGAGCTGTTTTTT	CASSWLDRGKAGELFF	once	TRBD1	TRBJ2-2	TRBV28
TGTGCCAGCAGCCATAGGGGTCTTGACTATGGCTACACCTTC	CASSHRGLDYGYTF	-	-	TRBJ1-2	TRBV3-1/TRBV3-2
TGTGCCAGCAGCCCCGGGCGCGGGTGGAATGGCTACACCTTC	CASSPGRGWNGYTF	-	-	TRBJ1-2	TRBV5-6
TGTGCCAGCAGCCCCCGGCCGGCAAGCTCCTATAATTCACCCCTCCACTTT	CASSPRPASSYNSPLHF	-	-	TRBJ1-6	TRBV11-2
TGTGCCAGCAGTGGCCGACAGGGAAGGGAGTTGGGGGCCAACGTCCTGACTTTC	CASSGRQGRELGANVLTF	-	TRBD1	TRBJ2-6	TRBV6-1
TGTGCCAGCAGCGTCAGAGGTGGGGGTCAAGAGACCCAGTACTTC	CASSVRGGGQETQYF	-	-	TRBJ2-5	TRBV21-1
TGTGCCAGCAGCGTTGGACTAGCGGGGGGTTTTACGGAGACCCAGTACTTC	CASSVGLAGGFTETQYF	once	TRBD2	TRBJ2-5	TRBV9
TGCGCCAGCAGTGAGTCGTTGGCAGTTATCTACGAGCAGTACTTC	CASSESLAVIYEQYF	-	-	TRBJ2-7	TRBV10-2
TGTGCCAGTGGCCGAGATGGCAATCAGCCCCAGCATTTT	CASGRDGNQPQHF	-	-	TRBJ1-5	TRBV19
TGTGCCAGCAGTTTCTGGACAGGGGGGAACAAAAACATTCAGTACTTC	CASSFWTGGNKNIQYF	-	TRBD1	TRBJ2-4	TRBV6-6
TGTGCCACCAGTGCGAGGGGGCGGTTGAGCACAGATACGCAGTATTTT	CATSARGRLSTDTQYF	-	TRBD1	TRBJ2-3	TRBV24-1
TGTGCCAGCAGGGAGGGACAGTTCGCTAATTCACCCCTCCACTTT	CASREGQFANSPLHF	once	TRBD1	TRBJ1-6	TRBV2
TGTGCCAGCTCACCACGTGGGACAGGGGTCGTCGAGCAGTACTTC	CASSPRGTGVVEQYF	-	TRBD1	TRBJ2-7	TRBV18
TGTGCCAGCAGCAGGGCCTGGGGCTCCTACAATGAGCAGTTCTTC	CASSRAWGSYNEQFF	few	-	TRBJ2-1	TRBV6-5
TGCGCCAGCAGCTTGGCCGGACCGAACTATGGCTACACCTTC	CASSLAGPNYGYTF	-	-	TRBJ1-2	TRBV5-1
TGTGCCAGCAGTGAAACCCACGCTTTCTATGGCTACACCTTC	CASSETHAFYGYTF	-	-	TRBJ1-2	TRBV6-1
TGTGCCAGCAGTCCCACAGGGGGGATCTCCTACGAGCAGTACTTC	CASSPTGGISYEQYF	-	TRBD1	TRBJ2-7	TRBV28
TGTGCCACCTCGGGACAGGGGCCAGATACGCAGTATTTT	CATSGQGPDTQYF	-	TRBD1	TRBJ2-3	TRBV24-1
TGTGCCAGCAGTTACTCGACCAGGGCAGCCTATGGCTACACCTTC	CASSYSTRAAYGYTF	-	-	TRBJ1-2	TRBV6-5
TGCAGCGTTGAGGCGGGGAACACAGATACGCAGTATTTT	CSVEAGNTDTQYF	-	-	TRBJ2-3	TRBV29-1
TGTGCCAGCTCACCAGTTGGCAGGGCAGATGGCTACACCTTC	CASSPVGRADGYTF	-	-	TRBJ1-2	TRBV18
TGTGCCAGCAGCTTAGAACTAGCGGGTATAACCGGGGAGCTGTTTTTT	CASSLELAGITGELFF	-	TRBD2	TRBJ2-2	TRBV11-2
TGTGCCAGCAGCCTAGACAGGGTAGGGGAAAAACTGTTTTTT	CASSLDRVGEKLFF	-	TRBD1	TRBJ1-4	TRBV7-9
TGTGCCAGCTCACCGGTACAGGGCTATAGCAATCAGCCCCAGCATTTT	CASSPVQGYSNQPQHF	-	-	TRBJ1-5	TRBV18
TGTGCCGGACAGGGTTTTACCTACGAGCAGTACTTC	CAGQGFTYEQYF	-	TRBD1	TRBJ2-7	TRBV28
TGTGCCAGCAGCAGCTTAACAGCGCTCCTCCACTTT	CASSSLTALLHF	once	-	TRBJ1-6	TRBV21-1
TGCAGTGCTAGTGTTAGGAGGGAGGGGACAGATACGCAGTATTTT	CSASVRREGTDTQYF	-	TRBD2	TRBJ2-3	TRBV20-1
TGTGCCAGTAGTATACGTGGTTTTCAGCCCCAGCATTTT	CASSIRGFQPQHF	once	-	TRBJ1-5	TRBV19
TGTGCCAGCAGTTACTCGCAGAGCTCCTACAATGAGCAGTTCTTC	CASSYSQSSYNEQFF	once	-	TRBJ2-1	TRBV6-5
TGCAGCGTTTATGGACTACCCGAGGATGAGCAGTTCTTC	CSVYGLPEDEQFF	-	-	TRBJ2-1	TRBV29-1
TGTGCCAGCAGCCTGTGGACAGGGGGCATCGGCGGGGAGCTGTTTTTT	CASSLWTGGIGGELFF	-	TRBD1	TRBJ2-2	TRBV3-1/TRBV3-2
TGTGCCAGCACTCGGGACAGGGGGGAGACCCAGTACTTC	CASTRDRGETQYF	-	TRBD1	TRBJ2-5	TRBV2